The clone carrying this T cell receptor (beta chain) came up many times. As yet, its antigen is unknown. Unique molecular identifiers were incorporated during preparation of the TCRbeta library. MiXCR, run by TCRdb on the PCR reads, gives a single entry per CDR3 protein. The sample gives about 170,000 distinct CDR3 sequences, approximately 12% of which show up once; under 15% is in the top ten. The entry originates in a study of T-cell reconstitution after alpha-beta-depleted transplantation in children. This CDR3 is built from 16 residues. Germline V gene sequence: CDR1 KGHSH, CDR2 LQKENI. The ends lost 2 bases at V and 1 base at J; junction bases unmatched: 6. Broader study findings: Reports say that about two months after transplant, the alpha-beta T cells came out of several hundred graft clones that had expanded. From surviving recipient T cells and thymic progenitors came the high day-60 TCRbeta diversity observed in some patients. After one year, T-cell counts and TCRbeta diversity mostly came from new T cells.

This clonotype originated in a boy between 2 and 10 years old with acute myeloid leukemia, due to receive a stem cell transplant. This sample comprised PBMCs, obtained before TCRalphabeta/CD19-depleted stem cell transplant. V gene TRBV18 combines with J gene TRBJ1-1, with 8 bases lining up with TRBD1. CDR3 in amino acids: CASSPTMTGANTEAFF. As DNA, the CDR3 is TGTGCCAGCTCACCAACCATGACAGGGGCGAACACTGAAGCTTTCTTT.